These 30 T cell receptor beta chains came from one sample sequenced in a study of blood T cell repertoires in COVID-19. Clones were read by immunoSEQ multiplex PCR, and TCRdb kept only the in-frame ones, dropping some. The sample carries tens of thousands of clones, roughly 88% recorded once. Sequenced sample: peripheral blood. The source of these receptors is a woman aged 80 or older with acute or convalescent COVID-19.

The gene calls are TRBV27 and TRBJ2-1, with TRBD2 matching 10 bases. CDR1 and CDR2 from the germline V gene are MNHEY and SMNVEV (reference sequence). CDR3 length equals 15 residues. After removal of 4 bases from V and 7 bases from J, the junction contained 7 bases not matched to a gene. CDR3 sequence reads: CASSSGLAVSNEQFF. CDR3 sequence (DNA): TGTGCCAGCAGTTCCGGACTAGCGGTTTCTAATGAGCAGTTCTTC.

This chain links TRBV18 with TRBJ2-5, with 13 bases fitting TRBD2. V gave up 3 bases and J gave up 5 bases; unmatched junction bases: 3. The CDR3 loop spans 15 amino acids. Germline V lookup: CDR1 KGHSH, CDR2 LQKENI. In DNA form, the CDR3 reads TGTGCCAGCTCACCGGGACTAGCGGGGCAGGAGACCCAGTACTTC. It codes for CASSPGLAGQETQYF.

This chain joins TRBV9 and TRBJ1-1, with a tentative D call TRBD1 (5 bases). CDR1 SGDLS and CDR2 YYNGEE come from the germline V gene. With 3 bases removed from V and 0 bases from J, the gap between germline ends came to 9 bases. This CDR3 comprises 14 residues. CDR3 DNA: TGTGCCAGCAGCGCACAGGCGATGAACACTGAAGCTTTCTTT. Translated: CASSAQAMNTEAFF.

This clone was recorded only once. DNA for the CDR3: TGTGCCAGCAGGATAGGGGGCGGGATAGATACGCAGTATTTT. Residues: CASRIGGGIDTQYF. V gene TRBV28 combines with J gene TRBJ2-3, with D possibly matching TRBD1 (7 bases). Trimming pared 6 bases from V and 5 bases from J, leaving 15 bases between. The germline V gene encodes CDR1 MDHEN and CDR2 SYDVKM. CDR3 size: 14 residues.

The genes are TRBV7-6 and TRBJ2-1, with 8 bases identical to TRBD2. The germline CDR1 and CDR2 sequences are SGHVS and FNYEAQ. CDR3 length equals 15 residues. With V trimmed by 5 bases and J by 10 bases, 13 bases remained unmatched. The CDR3, as DNA: TGTGCCAGCAGCCCGTCGGATAGCGGGATCAGGGAGCAGTTCTTC. This codes for CASSPSDSGIREQFF. The full variable domain, its missing parts supplied by reference TRBV7-6 and TRBJ2-1, is GAGVSQSPRYKVTKRGQDVALRCDPISGHVSLYWYRQALGQGPEFLTYFNYEAQQDKSGLPNDRFSAERPEGSISTLTIQRTEQRDSAMYRCASSPSDSGIREQFFGPGTRLTVL.

The chain combines TRBV3-1 (or the pseudogene TRBV3-2) with TRBJ1-2, with D possibly TRBD1 on 5 matching bases. The CDR3 length is 15 residues. V was trimmed by 3 bases and J by 4 bases, leaving 15 bases between them. Germline V CDR1 and CDR2: LGHDT, YNNKEL (reference sequence). In nucleotides, the CDR3 is TGTGCCAGCAGCCAGGGGGGACCGCTACCCTATGGCTACACCTTC. Translating it yields CASSQGGPLPYGYTF.

Only one count was recorded for this clone. The CDR3 nucleotides are TGTGCCAGCAATTCCGGGACAGGGGTTTCACCCCTCCACTTT. Translating it yields CASNSGTGVSPLHF. The chain combines TRBV6-5 with TRBJ1-6; 10 nucleotides agree with TRBD1. V was pared by 7 bases and J by 9 bases, with 6 bases of the junction left unmatched. The CDR3 runs to 14 residues. Germline CDR1 MNHEY, CDR2 SVGAGI.

This clone was found once. V is TRBV7-9 and J is TRBJ2-7, with 9 bases identical to TRBD1. Germline V CDR1 and CDR2: SEHNR, FQNEAQ (reference sequence). The CDR3 loop spans 14 amino acids. V was pared by 1 base and J by 2 bases, with 0 bases of the junction left unmatched. CDR3 nucleotide sequence: TGTGCCAGCAGCTTAGGGACAGGGGCCTACGAGCAGTACTTC. Translation gives CASSLGTGAYEQYF.

The chain recombines TRBV5-1 with TRBJ1-1; 7 nucleotides line up with TRBD1. The V gene's germline CDR1 is SGHRS and CDR2 YFSETQ. The CDR3 runs 15 residues. Trimming cost V 3 bases and J 1 base; bases outside gene matches: 6. The DNA for the CDR3 is TGCGCCAGCAGCTACGGGACAGCCGGGAACACTGAAGCTTTCTTT. Its translation is CASSYGTAGNTEAFF.

The chain employs TRBV19 and TRBJ2-7; D remains ambiguous. Germline V gene lookup returns CDR1 LNHDA and CDR2 SQIVND (reference sequence). CDR3 length equals 14 residues. V gave up 7 bases and J gave up 1 base, with 14 bases separating them. For the CDR3, the DNA is TGTGCCAGTAAACCGGCGACTTGGTCCTACGAGCAGTACTTC. Encoded protein: CASKPATWSYEQYF.

This chain uses TRBV6-5 with TRBJ2-5; D might be TRBD1 (6 bases). The CDR3 contains 13 residues. Germline V gene data show CDR1 as MNHEY and CDR2 as SVGAGI. Between the trimmed V and J ends, which lost 6 bases and 2 bases, there was a span of 10 bases. The CDR3 DNA follows: TGTGCCAGCAGGCCGGACAGACAAGAGACCCAGTACTTC. Translating it yields CASRPDRQETQYF.

Remarks on this clone: Because it lacks the conserved phenylalanine or tryptophan at the end, this CDR3 is likely a read error. This chain links TRBV5-1 with TRBJ1-1, with D hard to call. Germline V CDR1 and CDR2: SGHRS, YFSETQ. Trimming took 0 bases from V and 5 from J, leaving 8 bases between them. The CDR3 runs 13 residues. CDR3 region: CASSLVGWTEAFI. DNA of the CDR3: TGCGCCAGCAGCTTGGTCGGTTGGACTGAAGCTTTCATT.

This chain links TRBV24-1 with TRBJ1-5; D is unclear. Germline CDR1 reads KGHDR; CDR2 reads SFDVKD. V shed 5 bases and J shed 0 bases, with 22 bases lying between them. The CDR3 totals 19 residues. For the CDR3, the DNA is TGTGCCACCAGTGGCCTTCGTCGTCCGGCAGACTTTAGCAATCAGCCCCAGCATTTT. Amino acid sequence: CATSGLRRPADFSNQPQHF.

Here the CDR3 reads CASSRGNSNQPQHF. In DNA, the CDR3 is TGTGCCAGCAGCCGCGGTAATAGCAATCAGCCCCAGCATTTT. The rearrangement links TRBV4-2 to TRBJ1-5; D gene uncertain. The CDR3 has 14 residues. CDR1 is LGHNA, CDR2 YNFKEQ, per germline. The V end lost 4 bases, the J end lost 0 bases, and 7 bases lay between the germline ends.

This rearrangement joins TRBV5-1 to TRBJ2-2, with TRBD1 identical over 9 bases. Germline V gene lookup returns CDR1 SGHRS and CDR2 YFSETQ. The length of the CDR3 is 17 residues. J lost 3 bases, V lost 1 base, and 7 bases had no gene match. The CDR3 sequence: CASSLPGTGIDTGELFF. CDR3 nucleotide sequence: TGCGCCAGCAGCTTGCCCGGGACAGGGATAGACACCGGGGAGCTGTTTTTT.

Only a few counts were recorded for this clone. The genes are TRBV5-1 and TRBJ2-1, with D tentatively TRBD2 (5 bases). The V gene lost 6 bases and the J gene lost 1 base, with 14 bases spanning the gap. The CDR3 has 15 residues. The germline CDR1 and CDR2 sequences are SGHRS and YFSETQ. The CDR3 nucleotides read TGCGCCAGCACTTGGGGAGCGCCATCCTACAATGAGCAGTTCTTC. Translation: CASTWGAPSYNEQFF.

The V and J genes are TRBV19 and TRBJ2-7; TRBD2 matches at 8 bases. This CDR3 is built from 15 residues. Germline-derived CDR1 and CDR2 are LNHDA and SQIVND (reference sequence). The J segment lost 3 bases and the V segment lost 2 bases, leaving 6 bases of the junction unmatched. The DNA for the CDR3 is TGTGCCAGTAGTATAAAAAGACTAGCGATCTACGAGCAGTACTTC. Translating gives CASSIKRLAIYEQYF.

The rearrangement uses TRBV19 and TRBJ2-7, with D tentatively TRBD2 (6 bases). V shed 3 bases and J shed 3 bases, with 21 bases lying between them. Germline loops: CDR1 LNHDA, CDR2 SQIVND (reference sequence). CDR3 size: 17 residues. In nucleotides, the CDR3 is TGTGCCAGTAGTATGGGAGGAATCAGCGGCAACTTCTACGAGCAGTACTTC. It codes for CASSMGGISGNFYEQYF.

A note on this clone: Other DNA sequences from this sample encode an identical CDR3 as well. The V gene is TRBV6-2 or TRBV6-3, the J gene TRBJ1-2; 7 nucleotides agree with TRBD1. V dropped 5 bases and J dropped 5; count of bases not matched to a gene: 5. Per the germline V gene, CDR1 is MNHEY and CDR2 is SVGEGT. The CDR3 loop spans 13 amino acids. The CDR3 nucleotides read TGTGCCAGCAGTCCGCAGGGGGGATATGGCTACACCTTC. This translates into CASSPQGGYGYTF.

The V gene is TRBV4-2, the J gene TRBJ2-1; TRBD2 matches at 7 bases. J gave up 7 bases and V 4 bases, and 13 bases lay outside the gene matches. The germline CDR1 and CDR2 sequences are LGHNA and YNFKEQ. The CDR3 covers 16 residues. The CDR3 nucleotides read TGTGCCAGCAGCCCCGAAGCGGGAATAGGAAGGAATGAGCAGTTCTTC. This encodes CASSPEAGIGRNEQFF.

The table lists this clone with a count of one. The CDR3 protein is CASSTRDRTATQYF. The CDR3 DNA sequence: TGTGCCAGCAGCACCCGGGACAGGACGGCTACGCAGTATTTT. The chain employs TRBV5-6 and TRBJ2-3, with 8 bases lining up with TRBD1. This CDR3 has 14 amino acids. Looked up from germline, CDR1 is SGHDT and CDR2 is YYEEEE. V trimming: 4 bases; J trimming: 8 bases; junction bases outside the gene matches: 9.

This clone was seen more than once but under ten times. The chain links TRBV9 to TRBJ2-5; TRBD1 aligns across 8 bases. This CDR3 region has 15 residues. The ends lost 0 bases at V and 5 bases at J; junction bases unmatched: 6. The germline gives CDR1 SGDLS, CDR2 YYNGEE. Here the CDR3 reads CASSVGAGGRETQYF. Written as DNA, the CDR3 is TGTGCCAGCAGCGTAGGGGCAGGGGGCAGGGAGACCCAGTACTTC.

The CDR3 sequence: CASSFEGNYGYTF. The CDR3 nucleotides read TGTGCCAGCAGCTTTGAGGGAAACTATGGCTACACCTTC. The V call is TRBV7-9, the J call TRBJ1-2; no firm D call. V lost 3 bases and J lost 2, with 7 bases in between. The germline V gene has CDR1 SEHNR and CDR2 FQNEAQ (reference sequence). The CDR3 covers 13 residues.

The chain uses TRBV7-9 and TRBJ1-4; the D gene is possibly TRBD1 (5 bases). V lost 0 bases and J 3 bases, leaving 5 bases between the germline ends. The CDR3 runs to 14 residues. CDR1 and CDR2 from the germline V gene are SEHNR and FQNEAQ (reference sequence). The CDR3 here is CASSLAGANEKLFF. The CDR3, as DNA: TGTGCCAGCAGCTTAGCAGGGGCTAATGAAAAACTGTTTTTT. The variable domain in full, completed from reference TRBV7-9 and TRBJ1-4, reads DTGVSQNPRHKITKRGQNVTFRCDPISEHNRLYWYRQTLGQGPEFLTYFQNEAQLEKSRLLSDRFSAERPKGSFSTLEIQRTEQGDSAMYLCASSLAGANEKLFFGSGTQLSVL.

The chain combines TRBV7-2 with TRBJ2-1; tentatively, D is TRBD2 (5 bases). Looked up from germline, CDR1 is SGHTA and CDR2 is FQGNSA. The CDR3 contains 15 residues. Trimming shortened V by 5 bases and J by 5 bases, and 16 bases separated the two germline ends. CDR3 DNA: TGTGCCAGCAGCCGCGACGGAGGAGGCAACAATGAGCAGTTCTTC. It is translated as CASSRDGGGNNEQFF.

The chain recombines TRBV29-1 with TRBJ1-3, with D possibly TRBD1 on 5 matching bases. V shed 4 bases and J shed 5 bases, with 12 bases lying between them. The CDR3 is 13 amino acids. Germline V gives CDR1 SQVTM, CDR2 ANQGSEA. CDR3 bases: TGCAGCGTTGGTTCTGGGGCTAGAAACACCATATATTTT. The encoded protein is CSVGSGARNTIYF.

The genes are TRBV6-5 and TRBJ2-5, with TRBD1 matching 10 bases. The CDR3 is 13 amino acids. Trimming took 6 bases from V and 5 from J; bases not matched to a gene: 3. Germline CDR1 MNHEY, CDR2 SVGAGI. The CDR3 DNA follows: TGTGCCAGCAGCAAGGACAGGGGGGAGACCCAGTACTTC. It specifies CASSKDRGETQYF.

The gene calls are TRBV14 and TRBJ1-6, with D possibly being TRBD1 (6 bases). The germline CDR1 and CDR2 sequences are SGHDN and FVKESK. This CDR3 is 16 amino acids long. Trimming took 0 bases from V and 9 from J, leaving 15 bases between them. CDR3 sequence reads: CASSQDLPGVGSPLHF. The CDR3 DNA reads TGTGCCAGCAGCCAAGATCTTCCAGGGGTTGGTTCACCCCTCCACTTT.

The chain employs TRBV6-2 or TRBV6-3 and TRBJ2-7; tentative D call: TRBD2 (5 bases). V lost 6 bases and J lost 4, with 10 bases in between. Germline V gives CDR1 MNHEY, CDR2 SVGEGT. This CDR3 has 12 residues. The CDR3: CASSLGGYEQYF. The CDR3 DNA sequence: TGTGCCAGCAGCCTAGGCGGGTACGAGCAGTACTTC.

The V gene is TRBV2, the J gene TRBJ2-1; D is perhaps TRBD1 (5 bases). CDR3 length: 15 residues. Germline V lookup: CDR1 SNHLY, CDR2 FYNNEI. The ends were cut back, 6 bases at V and 4 bases at J, with 16 bases in the middle. CDR3 protein: CASSLRGGFYNEQFF. The CDR3 DNA sequence: TGTGCCAGCAGCCTAAGGGGCGGCTTTTACAATGAGCAGTTCTTC.